This TCR beta chain was observed in a study of T cell responses to AZD1222 COVID-19 vaccine. On this clone itself: What it recognizes is unknown.

Study-wide results and caveats: Dominant at 160-218 and 743-854, vaccine-associated CD4 TCRs also spanned spike. Unmutated variant regions reportedly attract nearly half of all spike-specific TCRs. Possibly, clonal diversity was underestimated; donors were largely white British and included more females.

The V end was cut by 2 bases, the J end by 0 bases, with 8 bases between. The V gene's germline CDR1 is MNHNY and CDR2 SVGAGI (reference sequence). The CDR3 has 14 amino acids. Assay used: immunoSEQ multiplex PCR; TCRdb lists only in-frame clones, some missing. The sample consists of about 180,000 clones, 70% to 90% of them appearing once. Material: peripheral blood, obtained on day 0 of AZD1222 vaccination. This rearrangement joins TRBV6-6 to TRBJ2-7; no definite D call. The sequence came from an adult in good health. CDR3 DNA: TGTGCCAGCAGTTACGACCGAAACTCCTACGAGCAGTACTTC. This encodes CASSYDRNSYEQYF.